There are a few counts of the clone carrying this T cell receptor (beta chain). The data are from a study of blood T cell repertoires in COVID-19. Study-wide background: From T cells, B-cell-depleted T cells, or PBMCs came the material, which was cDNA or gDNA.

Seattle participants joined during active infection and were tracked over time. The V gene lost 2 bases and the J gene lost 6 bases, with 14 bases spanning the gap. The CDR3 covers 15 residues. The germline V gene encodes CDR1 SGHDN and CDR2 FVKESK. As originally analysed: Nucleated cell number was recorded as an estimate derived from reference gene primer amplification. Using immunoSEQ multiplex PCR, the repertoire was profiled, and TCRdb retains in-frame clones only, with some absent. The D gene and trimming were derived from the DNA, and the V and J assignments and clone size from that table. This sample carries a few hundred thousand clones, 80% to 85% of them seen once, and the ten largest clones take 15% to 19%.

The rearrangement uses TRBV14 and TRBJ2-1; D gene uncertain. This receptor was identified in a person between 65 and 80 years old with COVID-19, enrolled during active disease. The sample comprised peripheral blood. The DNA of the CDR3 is TGTGCCAGCAGCCAATTGACTCTACATGTCAATGAGCAGTTCTTC. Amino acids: CASSQLTLHVNEQFF. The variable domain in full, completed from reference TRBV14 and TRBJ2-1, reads EAGVTQFPSHSVIEKGQTVTLRCDPISGHDNLYWYRRVMGKEIKFLLHFVKESKQDESGMPNNRFLAERTGGTYSTLKVQPAELEDSGVYFCASSQLTLHVNEQFFGPGTRLTVL.